Presented here are 27 T cell receptor beta chains from one specimen sequenced in a study of OX40 agonist ivuxolimab in advanced cancers. Method: immunoSEQ multiplex PCR; TCRdb's copy keeps in-frame clones and lacks some. The sample yields 8,000 to 10,000 clones, about 90% seen once. The source was CD4+ or CD8+ T cells sorted from blood, collected in a trial of the OX40 agonist ivuxolimab. Receptors originate from an adult with an advanced solid tumor such as melanoma, head and neck, liver or kidney cancer.

V is TRBV6-1 and J is TRBJ2-5, with 7 bases aligning to TRBD2. The CDR3 length is 14 residues. Germline values: CDR1 MNHNS, CDR2 SASEGT. The junction had 6 bases not matched to a gene; V was cut back by 6 bases and J by 2 bases. CDR3 DNA: TGTGCCAGCAGAGCGGGGCCTGCACAAGAGACCCAGTACTTC. Protein: CASRAGPAQETQYF.

The chain uses TRBV19 and TRBJ1-2, with a tentative D call TRBD1 (5 bases). Germline V CDR1 and CDR2: LNHDA, SQIVND (reference sequence). Trimming removed 1 base at V and 1 base at J, with 7 bases between. This CDR3 region has 14 residues. DNA of the CDR3: TGTGCCAGTAGTATAGTTGGGGGTAACTATGGCTACACCTTC. Translated: CASSIVGGNYGYTF.

The chain recombines TRBV4-1 with TRBJ1-5; possibly TRBD1 for D (5 bases). V dropped 0 bases and J dropped 1 base, with 13 bases sitting between them. The CDR3 spans 17 residues. Looked up from germline, CDR1 is MGHRA and CDR2 is YSYEKL. CDR3 loop: CASSQDKGLTSNQPQHF. CDR3 sequence (DNA): TGCGCCAGCAGCCAAGATAAGGGGCTGACCAGCAATCAGCCCCAGCATTTT.

This chain connects TRBV2 to TRBJ1-1; D is ambiguous. The V end was cut by 6 bases, the J end by 5 bases, with 10 bases between. There are 12 residues in the CDR3. Germline V gene data show CDR1 as SNHLY and CDR2 as FYNNEI. CDR3 residues: CASSEGKTEAFF. CDR3 in DNA: TGTGCCAGCAGCGAGGGTAAGACTGAAGCTTTCTTT. Filled out from reference TRBV2 and TRBJ1-1, the complete variable domain reads EPEVTQTPSHQVTQMGQEVILRCVPISNHLYFYWYRQILGQKVEFLVSFYNNEISEKSEIFDDQFSVERPDGSNFTLKIRSTKLEDSAMYFCASSEGKTEAFFGQGTRLTVV.

The CDR3 loop reads CASSPQGGYNYGYTF. CDR3 DNA sequence: TGTGCCAGCTCACCACAAGGGGGATATAACTATGGCTACACCTTC. The chain is built from TRBV18 and TRBJ1-2; D is perhaps TRBD1 (6 bases). CDR1 and CDR2 (germline): KGHSH, LQKENI. The CDR3 contains 15 residues. V lost 1 base and J 1 base, leaving 10 bases between the germline ends.

V gene TRBV18 combines with J gene TRBJ2-3, with TRBD2 identical over 8 bases. Germline CDR1 and CDR2: KGHSH and LQKENI. The CDR3 runs 16 residues. The trim removed 3 bases at V and 4 bases at J, leaving 9 bases unmatched. Here the CDR3 reads CASSPQASGSPDTQYF. The CDR3 DNA reads TGTGCCAGCTCACCGCAGGCCAGCGGGAGTCCAGATACGCAGTATTTT. Using reference TRBV18 and TRBJ2-3 for the parts outside the CDR3, the full variable domain is NAGVMQNPRHLVRRRGQEARLRCSPMKGHSHVYWYRQLPEEGLKFMVYLQKENIIDESGMPKERFSAEFPKEGPSILRIQQVVRGDSAAYFCASSPQASGSPDTQYFGPGTRLTVL.

The rearrangement links TRBV5-1 to TRBJ2-5, with a possible D match to TRBD1 (6 bases). Germline loops: CDR1 SGHRS, CDR2 YFSETQ. The CDR3 spans 15 residues. The V and J ends lost 0 bases and 7 bases respectively, with 16 bases between them. CDR3 in DNA: TGCGCCAGCAGCTTGGCGGGACAAGTCCAACTGACCCAGTACTTC. Translating it yields CASSLAGQVQLTQYF.

This sequence joins TRBV5-4 and TRBJ1-4, with D unresolved. The CDR3 is made up of 16 amino acids. The germline gives CDR1 SGHNT, CDR2 YYREEE (reference sequence). V gave up 0 bases and J gave up 0 bases, with 9 bases separating them. CDR3 region: CASSLGGSSTNEKLFF. The CDR3 DNA reads as TGTGCCAGCAGCTTGGGCGGCAGTTCAACTAATGAAAAACTGTTTTTT.

V usage is TRBV18 and J usage is TRBJ2-5; unclear D gene. The CDR3 has 13 residues. From germline, CDR1 is KGHSH and CDR2 LQKENI. The V end lost 0 bases, the J end lost 5 bases, and 7 bases lay between the germline ends. For the CDR3, the DNA is TGTGCCAGCTCACCACCGGGCCGTGAGACCCAGTACTTC. As protein: CASSPPGRETQYF.

The rearrangement uses TRBV6-5 and TRBJ2-2, with D possibly being TRBD1 or TRBD2 (5 bases each). This CDR3 spans 15 amino acids. Looked up from germline, CDR1 is MNHEY and CDR2 is SVGAGI. With 2 bases removed from V and 1 base from J, the gap between germline ends came to 8 bases. The CDR3 sequence is CASSYGGRNTGELFF. For the CDR3, the DNA is TGTGCCAGCAGTTACGGGGGACGGAACACCGGGGAGCTGTTTTTT.

The chain recombines TRBV5-1 with TRBJ2-1, with 10 bases fitting TRBD2. V shed 4 bases, J shed 9 bases, and the junction held 10 bases outside the gene matches. The V gene's germline CDR1 is SGHRS and CDR2 YFSETQ. This CDR3 has 15 amino acids. The chain's CDR3 is CASSLRLAGIGEQFF. In nucleotides, the CDR3 is TGCGCCAGCAGCCTCCGACTAGCGGGTATAGGTGAGCAGTTCTTC.

This chain links TRBV7-3 with TRBJ2-1; D ambiguous. Deletions cut 5 bases from V and 6 bases from J, with 11 bases between. CDR3 length: 13 residues. CDR1 is SGHTA and CDR2 is FQGTGA in the germline V gene. The CDR3 reads CASSPSTLNEQFF. In nucleotides, the CDR3 is TGTGCCAGCAGCCCAAGTACCCTCAATGAGCAGTTCTTC.

The gene calls are TRBV20-1 and TRBJ2-1, with D perhaps matching TRBD1 (6 bases). V dropped 8 bases and J dropped 4 bases, with 9 bases sitting between them. The CDR3 covers 11 residues. The germline V gene has CDR1 DFQATT and CDR2 SNEGSKA (reference sequence). The CDR3 here is CSTDRYNEQFF. The DNA for the CDR3 is TGCAGTACAGACAGGTACAATGAGCAGTTCTTC.

In this sample, this clone turned up a few times. The rearrangement joins TRBV12-5 to TRBJ1-2, with 9 bases fitting TRBD1. This CDR3 has 13 residues. Looked up from germline, CDR1 is LGHNT and CDR2 is FRNRAP. V lost 6 bases and J lost 2; bases outside the gene matches: 1. The CDR3 here is CASGGQGNYGYTF. CDR3 nucleotides: TGTGCTAGTGGGGGACAGGGAAACTATGGCTACACCTTC.

The chain has TRBV6-5 and TRBJ2-1; the D call may be TRBD1 or TRBD2 (6 bases each). V was trimmed by 7 bases and J by 2 bases, leaving 12 bases between them. Germline V lookup: CDR1 MNHEY, CDR2 SVGAGI. This CDR3 contains 14 residues. CDR3 DNA sequence: TGTGCCAGCACCCCTGGGGGGCCCTACAATGAGCAGTTCTTC. Amino acid sequence: CASTPGGPYNEQFF.

V is TRBV5-1 and J is TRBJ1-2; 7 bases agree with TRBD1. The germline gives CDR1 SGHRS, CDR2 YFSETQ. The CDR3 is 14 residues long. With V trimmed by 4 bases and J by 4 bases, 7 bases remained unmatched. The CDR3, as DNA: TGCGCCAGCAGCCCGGGGGGGACAGTCTATGGCTACACCTTC. Translating it yields CASSPGGTVYGYTF.

The chain joins TRBV6-4 to TRBJ1-3, with D possibly matching TRBD1 (5 bases). Trimming took off 11 bases at V and 3 bases at J, with 17 bases between the two ends. This CDR3 region has 14 residues. Germline V gives CDR1 MRHNA, CDR2 SNTAGT. CDR3 sequence reads: CARPKGIHGNTIYF. The DNA for the CDR3 is TGTGCCCGGCCGAAGGGGATTCATGGAAACACCATATATTTT.

This chain uses TRBV29-1 with TRBJ2-3, with D possibly matching TRBD2 (6 bases). CDR3 size: 11 residues. The V and J ends lost 7 bases and 4 bases respectively, with 9 bases between them. Germline loops: CDR1 SQVTM, CDR2 ANQGSEA. The CDR3: CSGRRADTQYF. DNA for the CDR3: TGCAGCGGTCGGAGGGCAGATACGCAGTATTTT.

V is TRBV11-2 and J is TRBJ2-1; tentative D call: TRBD2 (5 bases). V lost 1 base and J 4 bases, leaving 5 bases between the germline ends. Germline V gives CDR1 SGHAT, CDR2 FQNNGV. The CDR3 runs 13 residues. The CDR3 DNA is TGTGCCAGCAGCTTAGGCGGGTACAATGAGCAGTTCTTC. This sequence encodes CASSLGGYNEQFF.

The rearrangement uses TRBV21-1 and TRBJ1-4. TRBV21-1 is deemed a pseudogene. The CDR3 is made up of 11 amino acids. This CDR3 is CASSPCTKLFF. The CDR3 coding sequence is TGTGCCAGCAGCCCCTGCACAAAACTGTTTTTT.

The chain has TRBV2 and TRBJ1-1; maybe TRBD1 (6 bases). Trimming shortened V by 3 bases and J by 6 bases, and 11 bases separated the two germline ends. The CDR3 is 13 amino acids. Germline V lookup: CDR1 SNHLY, CDR2 FYNNEI. CDR3 nucleotide sequence: TGTGCCAGCAGTGAGGGGGCAAGCCCTGAAGCTTTCTTT. Amino acid sequence: CASSEGASPEAFF.

The chain uses TRBV18 and TRBJ1-2; the match to TRBD1 covers 8 bases. CDR1 is KGHSH, CDR2 LQKENI, per germline. CDR3 length equals 14 residues. V trimming: 6 bases; J trimming: 1 base; junction bases outside the gene matches: 4. The CDR3 protein is CASSPDRGNYGYTF. CDR3 bases: TGTGCCAGCTCCCCTGACAGGGGTAACTATGGCTACACCTTC. Using reference TRBV18 and TRBJ1-2 for the parts outside the CDR3, the full variable domain is NAGVMQNPRHLVRRRGQEARLRCSPMKGHSHVYWYRQLPEEGLKFMVYLQKENIIDESGMPKERFSAEFPKEGPSILRIQQVVRGDSAAYFCASSPDRGNYGYTFGSGTRLTVV.

This clone was seen only a few times. This rearrangement joins TRBV19 to TRBJ1-1, with D maybe TRBD1 (6 bases). The CDR3 has 13 residues. Germline V gene data show CDR1 as LNHDA and CDR2 as SQIVND (reference sequence). Trimming cost V 5 bases and J 5 bases, with 12 bases left between them. The CDR3 DNA is TGTGCCAGTAGTGAGGTCAGGGGTACTGAAGCTTTCTTT. Translating it yields CASSEVRGTEAFF. The whole variable domain, filled in from reference TRBV19 and TRBJ1-1, reads DGGITQSPKYLFRKEGQNVTLSCEQNLNHDAMYWYRQDPGQGLRLIYYSQIVNDFQKGDIAEGYSVSREKKESFPLTVTSAQKNPTAFYLCASSEVRGTEAFFGQGTRLTVV.

J is TRBJ2-5 and V is TRBV19, with 10 bases lining up with TRBD2. Germline loops: CDR1 LNHDA, CDR2 SQIVND (reference sequence). This CDR3 region has 15 residues. V gave up 4 bases and J gave up 5 bases; unmatched junction bases: 7. Here the CDR3 reads CASSTASGRLETQYF. The CDR3, as DNA: TGTGCCAGTAGTACGGCTAGCGGGAGATTGGAGACCCAGTACTTC.

The chain combines TRBV10-3 with TRBJ2-3; TRBD2 matches 13 bases. The trim removed 2 bases at V and 4 bases at J, leaving 6 bases unmatched. Per germline, CDR1 ENHRY and CDR2 SYGVKD. This CDR3 is built from 17 residues. The CDR3: CAISEIPTSGRADTQYF. DNA for the CDR3: TGTGCCATCAGTGAGATTCCCACTAGCGGGAGGGCAGATACGCAGTATTTT.

The chain links TRBV7-8 to TRBJ2-1; D gene uncertain. CDR1 and CDR2 from the germline V gene are SGHVS and FQNEAQ. This CDR3 has 14 amino acids. Trimming left V 2 bases short and J 5 bases short, with 10 bases between. CDR3 amino acids: CASSLFNRNNEQFF. Written as DNA, the CDR3 is TGTGCCAGCAGCTTATTTAATCGAAACAATGAGCAGTTCTTC.

This clone was recorded once. The CDR3 bases are TGTGCCAGCAGCTTGGAGCTAGCGGGAGAGTCAGATACGCAGTATTTT. Translated, it gives CASSLELAGESDTQYF. The V and J genes are TRBV5-6 and TRBJ2-3; 10 nucleotides line up with TRBD2. Germline V gene lookup returns CDR1 SGHDT and CDR2 YYEEEE. Losses at the gene ends were 0 bases for V and 4 bases for J; bases not matched to a gene: 5. CDR3 length equals 16 residues.